This T cell receptor (beta chain) was recovered during a study of blood T cell repertoires in COVID-19. Per the germline V gene, CDR1 is SNHLY and CDR2 is FYNNEI. This CDR3 has 14 amino acids. The V and J ends lost 4 bases and 1 base respectively, with 7 bases between them. Here immunoSEQ multiplex PCR was the method, and the copy in TCRdb shows in-frame clones only, minus some. The sample carries 150,000 to 170,000 clones, about four fifths recorded once. The clonotype comes from a woman aged 55-69 years with acute or convalescent COVID-19. The material sequenced was peripheral blood. This chain joins TRBV2 and TRBJ2-2; D remains ambiguous. The CDR3 sequence: CASSVTENTGELFF. The CDR3 coding sequence is TGTGCCAGCAGTGTCACAGAGAACACCGGGGAGCTGTTTTTT.